The clone carrying this T cell receptor beta chain counts as medium-sized. These data are taken from a study of cytotoxic CD8 clonotypes in ibrutinib-treated CLL. Study background: Outcomes included 24 partial and 2 complete responses; after median 68 months, 14 stayed remitted and about twelve progressed. There were, on average, around 260,000 productive templates and tens of thousands of productive rearrangements per sample.

Cryopreserved PBMCs supplied 1.5 to 2.5 micrograms of genomic DNA for TCR beta libraries. V was clipped by 4 bases and J by 1 base, with 5 bases between them. This CDR3 region has 12 residues. Germline lookup yields CDR1 SNHLY and CDR2 FYNNEI. The table came from immunoSEQ multiplex PCR; TCRdb's copy has only in-frame clones and leaves some out. The data contain 12,000 or so clones, around 82% of them singletons. The chain is built from TRBV2 and TRBJ2-7; the D is unclear. Here the sequenced sample was PBMCs, taken at disease progression, from a patient treated with ibrutinib. The receptor comes from a human donor with chronic lymphocytic leukemia. CDR3 coding DNA: TGTGCCAGCAGTGCGGATTCCTACGAGCAGTACTTC. The encoded protein is CASSADSYEQYF.